This note documents a single TCR beta chain sequence. The data were taken from a study of blood T cell repertoires in COVID-19. Study in general: Acute and convalescent COVID-19 specimens originated in the United States, Italy and Spain.

The CDR3 runs 12 residues. Germline CDR1 reads SQVTM; CDR2 reads ANQGSEA. V lost 7 bases and J 4 bases, leaving 13 bases between the germline ends. Those who participated ranged in age from roughly 18 to 100 years and resided in about two dozen US areas. Self-reported history from a screening survey and questionnaire set each donor's cohort. Original processing notes: Estimated nucleated cell counts came from reference gene primer amplification. The protocol was immunoSEQ multiplex PCR, while the TCRdb copy is restricted to in-frame clones and leaves out a portion. The DNA was the basis for D and trimming; V, J and clone size are from that table. The table has around 450,000 clones, about 85% seen once; the top ten hold under 2.5%.

Sequencing was performed on PBMCs or T cells enriched from blood (not recorded which). This TCR was sampled from a woman in her late teens or twenties with acute COVID-19. The rearrangement uses TRBV29-1 and TRBJ1-2; D call uncertain. This CDR3 reads CSGEVGVYGYTF. The DNA for the CDR3 is TGCAGCGGGGAAGTGGGAGTCTATGGCTACACCTTC.